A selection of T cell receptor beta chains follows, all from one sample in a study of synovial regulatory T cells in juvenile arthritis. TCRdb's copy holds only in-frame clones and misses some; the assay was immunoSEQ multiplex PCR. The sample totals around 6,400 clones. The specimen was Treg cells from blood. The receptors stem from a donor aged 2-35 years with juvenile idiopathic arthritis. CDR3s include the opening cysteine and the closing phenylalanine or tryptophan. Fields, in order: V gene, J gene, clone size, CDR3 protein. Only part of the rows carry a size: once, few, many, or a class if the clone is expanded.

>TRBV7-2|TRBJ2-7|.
CASSQQAGEVYEQYF
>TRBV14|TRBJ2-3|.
CASSQNSGKGTDTQYF
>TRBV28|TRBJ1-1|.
CASRTLGQGRRTEAFF
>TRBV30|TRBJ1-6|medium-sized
CAWSPVFSPLHF
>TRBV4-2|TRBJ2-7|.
CASSRTAGTNPYYEQYF
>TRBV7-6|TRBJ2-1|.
CASSFGGGSYNEQFF
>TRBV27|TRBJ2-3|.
CASTAGWGQGLDTQYF
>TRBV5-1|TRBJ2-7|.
CASSFERGGYEQYF
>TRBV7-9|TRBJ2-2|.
CASSSQGGAGELFF
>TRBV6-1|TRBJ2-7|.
CACSWTGGLYEQYF
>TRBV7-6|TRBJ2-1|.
CASSLGGGGPTNEQFF
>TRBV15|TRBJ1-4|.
CATSFPRDRNEKLFF
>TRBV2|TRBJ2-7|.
CASKEGNDYEQYF
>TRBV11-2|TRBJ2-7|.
CASYGHGSSYEQYF
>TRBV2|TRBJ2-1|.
CASSDRLAGYEQFF
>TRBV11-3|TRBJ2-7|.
CASSPRGRSYEQYF
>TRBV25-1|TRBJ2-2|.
CASTSWTSANTGELFF
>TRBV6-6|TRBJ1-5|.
CASSPDREWNQPQHF
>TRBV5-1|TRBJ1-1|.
CASSTVSSDATEAFF
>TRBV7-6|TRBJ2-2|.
CASSPLAKLTNTGELFF
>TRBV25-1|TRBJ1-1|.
CASSPQRGRSDAFF
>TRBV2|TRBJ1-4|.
CASSDDGGAYEKLFF
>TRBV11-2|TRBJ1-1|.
CASSLAGGANTEAFF
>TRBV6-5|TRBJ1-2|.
CASTPVGGSYGYTF
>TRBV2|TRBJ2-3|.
CASSKAGADTQYF
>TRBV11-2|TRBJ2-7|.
CASSPYRTHFSYEQYF
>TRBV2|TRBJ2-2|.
CASSVATDTGELFF
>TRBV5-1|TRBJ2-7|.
CASSPQSDKRYEQYF
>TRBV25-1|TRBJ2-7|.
CASSRLAFKQYF
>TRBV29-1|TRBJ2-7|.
CSVGGGDSTYEQYF
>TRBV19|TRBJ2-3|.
CASSISVQGADTQYF
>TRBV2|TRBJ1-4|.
CASSELGGGREKLFF
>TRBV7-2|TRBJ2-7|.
CASSSLTTSGSYEQYF
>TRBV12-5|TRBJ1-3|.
CASGLIQGSGTSGNTIYF
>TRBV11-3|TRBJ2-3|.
CASSLGRLDQTETDTQYF
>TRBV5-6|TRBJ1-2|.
CASSLAPVANYGYTF
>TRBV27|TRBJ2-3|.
CASSELRDRDTQYF
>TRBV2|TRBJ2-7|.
CASMGVIFYEQYF
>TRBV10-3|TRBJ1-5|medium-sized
CAIRETGEQPQHF
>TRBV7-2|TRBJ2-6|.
CASSFGFPGANVLTF
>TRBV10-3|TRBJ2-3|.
CATRNTDTQYF
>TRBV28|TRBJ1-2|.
CASSFNQGLYGYTF
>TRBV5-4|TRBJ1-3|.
CASSLVGSGNTIYF
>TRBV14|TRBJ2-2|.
CASSQGWGELFF
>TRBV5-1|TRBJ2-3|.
CASSLLGAGGDTQYF
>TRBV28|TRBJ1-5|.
CASSLAIGQPQHF
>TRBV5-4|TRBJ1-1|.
CASSLDATGNTEAFF
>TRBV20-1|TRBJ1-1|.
CSAGSDTEAFF
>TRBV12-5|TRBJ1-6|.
CASGTGTAYSPLHF
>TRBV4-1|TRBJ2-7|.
CASSQDTPGGPYEQYF
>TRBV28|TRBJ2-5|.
CASRESAETQYF
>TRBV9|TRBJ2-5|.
CASSVWEGTQYF
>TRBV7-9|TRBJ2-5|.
CASSPGRFQETQYF
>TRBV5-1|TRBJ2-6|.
CASAPGSSTISGANVLTF
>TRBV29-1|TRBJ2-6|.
CSVRDGLSGANVLTF